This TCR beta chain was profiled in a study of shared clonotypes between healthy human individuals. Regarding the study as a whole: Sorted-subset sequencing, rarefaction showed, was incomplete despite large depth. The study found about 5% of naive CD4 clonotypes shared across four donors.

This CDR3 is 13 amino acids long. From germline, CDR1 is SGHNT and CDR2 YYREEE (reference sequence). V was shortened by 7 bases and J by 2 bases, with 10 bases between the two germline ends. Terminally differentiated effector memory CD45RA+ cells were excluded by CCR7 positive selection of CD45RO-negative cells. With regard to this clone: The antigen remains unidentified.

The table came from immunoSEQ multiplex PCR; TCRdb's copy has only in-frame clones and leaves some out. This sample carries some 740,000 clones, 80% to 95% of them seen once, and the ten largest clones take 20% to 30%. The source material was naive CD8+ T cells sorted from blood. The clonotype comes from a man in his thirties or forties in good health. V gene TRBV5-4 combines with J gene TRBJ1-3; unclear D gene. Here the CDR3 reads CASFEDPGNTIYF. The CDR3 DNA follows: TGTGCCAGCTTTGAAGACCCTGGAAACACCATATATTTT.